This T cell receptor (beta chain) stems from a study of T cell responses to AZD1222 COVID-19 vaccine. Looking at the study overall: It was second doses at about 4 or about 12 weeks that were pooled. General study findings and limits: After the peak T cell response, and only then, were repertoires sampled. Close to half of all spike-specific TCRs reportedly target regions of the variants that are unmutated. Mapped onto spike, vaccine-associated CD4 TCRs spanned it and were dominant at 160-218 and 743-854.

This clone came up once. No antigen is known for it. Sequencing was performed with immunoSEQ multiplex PCR; in TCRdb, only in-frame clones are kept and a portion is missing. The repertoire holds 45,000 to 55,000 clones, with around 80% as singletons. Trimming shortened V by 8 bases and J by 4 bases, and 18 bases separated the two germline ends. The CDR3 length is 15 residues. CDR1 is MDHEN, CDR2 SYDVKM, per germline. The V and J genes are TRBV28 and TRBJ1-3; D gene ambiguous. Sequencing was performed on peripheral blood, taken on day 0 of AZD1222 vaccination. The source is an adult in good health. The CDR3 spells CASAPPTGGGNTIYF. The CDR3 DNA reads TGTGCCAGCGCTCCTCCTACGGGAGGAGGAAACACCATATATTTT. The variable domain in full, with the rest retrieved from reference TRBV28 and TRBJ1-3, is DVKVTQSSRYLVKRTGEKVFLECVQDMDHENMFWYRQDPGLGLRLIYFSYDVKMKEKGDIPEGYSVSREKKERFSLILESASTNQTSMYLCASAPPTGGGNTIYFGEGSWLTVV.